This T cell receptor beta chain was identified in a study of blood T cell repertoires in COVID-19. For the study at large: Sites in the United States, Italy and Spain provided acute and convalescent COVID-19 samples. Sample material is recorded as cDNA or gDNA derived from T cells, B-cell-depleted T cells, or PBMCs.

The data were produced by immunoSEQ multiplex PCR, yet TCRdb's version contains in-frame clones alone and is incomplete. The sample has approximately 180,000 clones, over 80% seen once. In this sample, this clone turned up once. The CDR3 is made up of 13 amino acids. The germline CDR1 and CDR2 sequences are MNHEY and SVGAGI. V gave up 11 bases and J gave up 6 bases, with 19 bases separating them. Sequencing input: peripheral blood. J is TRBJ1-2 and V is TRBV6-5; no clear D. The TCR sequence derives from a middle-aged woman with COVID-19, enrolled during active disease. CDR3 sequence reads: CAGTVDLRDGYTF. As DNA, the CDR3 is TGTGCCGGAACAGTCGACCTCCGAGATGGCTACACCTTC.